This TCR beta chain was observed in a study of blood T cell repertoires in COVID-19. The CDR3 spans 13 residues. CDR1 and CDR2 (germline): LNHDA, SQIVND (reference sequence). V lost 3 bases and J lost 3, with 9 bases in between. Assay: immunoSEQ multiplex PCR; the TCRdb copy retains only in-frame clones and omits some. The table includes about 47,000 clones, roughly 87% detected once. Specimen: peripheral blood. The J gene is TRBJ2-7, the V gene TRBV19; D unresolved. This sequence originates from a man in his fifties or sixties with active COVID-19. In DNA, the CDR3 is TGTGCCAGTAGTATTCAGCACTACTACGAGCAGTACTTC. This translates into CASSIQHYYEQYF.